The 32 T cell receptor beta chains given below trace back to one sample, sequenced in a study of blood T cell repertoires in COVID-19. The protocol was immunoSEQ multiplex PCR, while the TCRdb copy is restricted to in-frame clones and leaves out a portion. The sample contains roughly 200,000 clones, about 76% of which appear only once. The sequencing sample was made of peripheral blood. The receptors come from a woman aged 50 to 60 with active or convalescent COVID-19.

CDR3 residues: CASSGSGGPQMTQYF. The CDR3, as DNA: TGTGCCAGCAGTGGCAGCGGGGGGCCGCAAATGACCCAGTACTTC. This chain uses TRBV6-2 or TRBV6-3 with TRBJ2-5, with 9 bases that match TRBD2. CDR1 and CDR2 from the germline V gene are MNHEY and SVGEGT. The CDR3 has 15 amino acids. Germline trimming cut 5 bases from V and 7 bases from J; bases unmatched to any gene: 11.

V and J are TRBV9 and TRBJ1-2; TRBD1 is a possible D gene (5 bases). The CDR3 runs 13 residues. Per the germline V gene, CDR1 is SGDLS and CDR2 is YYNGEE. Trimming shortened V by 4 bases and J by 7 bases, and 14 bases separated the two germline ends. Written as DNA, the CDR3 is TGTGCCAGCAGCAGCCAGGGTATCGGTGGCTACACCTTC. It yields the protein CASSSQGIGGYTF. The full variable domain, rest sourced from reference TRBV9 and TRBJ1-2, is DSGVTQTPKHLITATGQRVTLRCSPRSGDLSVYWYQQSLDQGLQFLIQYYNGEERAKGNILERFSAQQFPDLHSELNLSSLELGDSALYFCASSSQGIGGYTFGSGTRLTVV.

This chain uses TRBV7-2 with TRBJ2-7, with D uncertain. Looked up from germline, CDR1 is SGHTA and CDR2 is FQGNSA. CDR3 length: 15 amino acids. V dropped 1 base and J dropped 0 bases, with 10 bases sitting between them. CDR3 amino acids: CASSLESGPSYEQYF. The DNA for the CDR3 is TGTGCCAGCAGCTTAGAGTCTGGGCCCTCCTACGAGCAGTACTTC.

This clone was found a few times. The chain carries TRBV19 and TRBJ2-2, with TRBD2 matching over 8 bases. Trimming took 4 bases from V and 3 from J; bases not matched to a gene: 10. The CDR3 has 17 residues. Germline CDR1 is LNHDA and CDR2 is SQIVND (reference sequence). The CDR3: CASSTARTSGYTGELFF. The CDR3 nucleotides are TGTGCCAGTAGTACTGCCCGAACTAGCGGATACACCGGGGAGCTGTTTTTT. The whole variable domain, filled in from reference TRBV19 and TRBJ2-2, reads DGGITQSPKYLFRKEGQNVTLSCEQNLNHDAMYWYRQDPGQGLRLIYYSQIVNDFQKGDIAEGYSVSREKKESFPLTVTSAQKNPTAFYLCASSTARTSGYTGELFFGEGSRLTVL.

This chain connects TRBV7-9 to TRBJ1-1; unclear D gene. The CDR3 spans 14 residues. Germline V gives CDR1 SEHNR, CDR2 FQNEAQ (reference sequence). The V gene lost 2 bases and the J gene lost 1 base, with 8 bases spanning the gap. The CDR3 DNA sequence: TGTGCCAGCAGCTTAACGGGAGGGAACACTGAAGCTTTCTTT. This translates into CASSLTGGNTEAFF.

The chain combines TRBV27 with TRBJ2-1, with 12 bases aligning to TRBD2. Germline V lookup: CDR1 MNHEY, CDR2 SMNVEV (reference sequence). Trimming cost V 5 bases and J 10 bases; bases outside gene matches: 9. The CDR3 loop spans 15 amino acids. The CDR3 here is CASSPSSGRAEEQFF. For the CDR3, the DNA is TGTGCCAGCAGTCCCTCTAGCGGGAGGGCCGAGGAGCAGTTCTTC.

This chain joins TRBV11-2 and TRBJ1-2; D unclear. The CDR3 loop spans 13 amino acids. V shed 4 bases and J shed 2 bases, with 8 bases lying between them. Looked up from germline, CDR1 is SGHAT and CDR2 is FQNNGV. The CDR3 DNA is TGTGCCAGCAGCTGGGAGGGAAACTATGGCTACACCTTC. Residues: CASSWEGNYGYTF.

In its sample, this clone was seen once. The chain recombines TRBV4-1 with TRBJ2-1, with TRBD2 identical over 14 bases. With V trimmed by 0 bases and J by 15 bases, 10 bases remained unmatched. Germline CDR1 MGHRA, CDR2 YSYEKL. The CDR3 runs 16 residues. The DNA for the CDR3 is TGCGCCAGCAGCCAAGATACGACTAGCGGGAGGGCCTATCCGTTCTTC. Translated, it gives CASSQDTTSGRAYPFF.

The chain joins TRBV5-1 to TRBJ1-4, with 9 bases matching TRBD1. The CDR3 totals 15 residues. V lost 4 bases to trimming and J lost 8 bases; unmatched junction nucleotides: 9. In germline, CDR1 is SGHRS, CDR2 YFSETQ. The CDR3 is CASSPTGTGREKLFF. CDR3 bases: TGCGCCAGCAGCCCAACCGGGACAGGGCGCGAAAAACTGTTTTTT. Based on the CDR3 plus reference TRBV5-1 and TRBJ1-4, the full variable domain is KAGVTQTPRYLIKTRGQQVTLSCSPISGHRSVSWYQQTPGQGLQFLFEYFSETQRNKGNFPGRFSGRQFSNSRSEMNVSTLELGDSALYLCASSPTGTGREKLFFGSGTQLSVL.

The CDR3 protein is CASSLLGPRYSNQPQHF. CDR3 bases: TGTGCCAGCAGTTTATTGGGTCCGCGGTATAGCAATCAGCCCCAGCATTTT. J is TRBJ1-5 and V is TRBV27; D is unclear. Germline CDR1 and CDR2: MNHEY and SMNVEV (reference sequence). Trimming took 1 base from V and 0 from J, leaving 13 bases between them. The CDR3 spans 17 residues.

The chain links TRBV28 to TRBJ2-3; 7 bases fit TRBD2. The CDR3 contains 16 residues. Trimming cost V 7 bases and J 1 base; bases outside gene matches: 11. Per the germline V gene, CDR1 is MDHEN and CDR2 is SYDVKM. The CDR3 is CASNSGRLAGTDTQYF. The CDR3 DNA reads as TGTGCCAGCAACTCGGGCAGGCTAGCGGGCACAGATACGCAGTATTTT.

The chain couples TRBV11-2 to TRBJ2-7; 8 bases match TRBD1. This CDR3 is built from 12 residues. Per germline, CDR1 SGHAT and CDR2 FQNNGV. The junction had 4 bases not matched to a gene; V was cut back by 5 bases and J by 7 bases. The CDR3 loop reads CASSHRDREQYF. DNA for the CDR3: TGTGCCAGCAGCCACCGGGACAGGGAGCAGTACTTC.

This chain uses TRBV19 with TRBJ1-5; D not resolved. Trimming shortened V by 5 bases and J by 0 bases, and 35 bases separated the two germline ends. CDR3 length equals 23 residues. From germline, CDR1 is LNHDA and CDR2 SQIVND (reference sequence). The CDR3 DNA reads as TGTGCCAGTAGTCGCGACACCCATCCGACAACCGCCTCCTCTAAGTATAGCAATCAGCCCCAGCATTTT. Translated, it gives CASSRDTHPTTASSKYSNQPQHF.

V and J are TRBV7-9 and TRBJ1-2, with no clear D. From germline, CDR1 is SEHNR and CDR2 FQNEAQ (reference sequence). The length of the CDR3 is 11 residues. Trimming stripped 6 bases from V and 8 bases from J, with 10 bases between. The CDR3 region is CASSQSWGYTF. In nucleotides, the CDR3 is TGTGCCAGCAGTCAAAGCTGGGGCTACACCTTC.

The chain couples TRBV5-1 to TRBJ2-5; 7 bases fit TRBD1. This CDR3 has 14 amino acids. V lost 3 bases and J lost 1; bases outside the gene matches: 3. CDR1 and CDR2 (germline): SGHRS, YFSETQ. Here the CDR3 reads CASSSGQFQETQYF. The CDR3 DNA reads TGCGCCAGCAGCTCGGGACAGTTCCAAGAGACCCAGTACTTC. The variable domain in full, completed from reference TRBV5-1 and TRBJ2-5, reads KAGVTQTPRYLIKTRGQQVTLSCSPISGHRSVSWYQQTPGQGLQFLFEYFSETQRNKGNFPGRFSGRQFSNSRSEMNVSTLELGDSALYLCASSSGQFQETQYFGPGTRLLVL.

To note about this clone: A read error may explain this, as a much larger clone is one base away. This sample includes further DNA sequences coding for the same CDR3. This chain connects TRBV4-3 to TRBJ2-7; D is unclear. CDR3 size: 13 residues. V was trimmed by 0 bases and J by 2 bases, leaving 5 bases between them. CDR1 LGHNA and CDR2 YSLEER come from the germline V gene. CDR3 in DNA: TGCGCCAGCAGCCAAGACCGGGCCTACGAGCAGTACTTC. It specifies CASSQDRAYEQYF.

The J gene is TRBJ1-2, the V gene TRBV7-8; 7 bases match TRBD1. The ends lost 5 bases at V and 0 bases at J; junction bases unmatched: 9. In germline, CDR1 is SGHVS, CDR2 FQNEAQ. The CDR3 totals 16 residues. The CDR3 nucleotides are TGTGCCAGCAGCCCCGGGACAGCGAAAGCTAACTATGGCTACACCTTC. Amino acids: CASSPGTAKANYGYTF.

The genes are TRBV7-9 and TRBJ1-2; TRBD1 matches at 8 bases. With V trimmed by 5 bases and J by 4 bases, 12 bases remained unmatched. This CDR3 is 16 amino acids long. Germline CDR1 is SEHNR and CDR2 is FQNEAQ (reference sequence). In DNA, the CDR3 is TGTGCCAGCAGCAATATTACCGGGACAGGCGCCTATGGCTACACCTTC. This gives the protein CASSNITGTGAYGYTF. Based on the CDR3 plus reference TRBV7-9 and TRBJ1-2, the full variable domain is DTGVSQNPRHKITKRGQNVTFRCDPISEHNRLYWYRQTLGQGPEFLTYFQNEAQLEKSRLLSDRFSAERPKGSFSTLEIQRTEQGDSAMYLCASSNITGTGAYGYTFGSGTRLTVV.

V is TRBV30 and J is TRBJ1-1, with a weak D call TRBD1 (6 bases). The CDR3 spans 15 residues. V was clipped by 1 base and J by 1 base, with 13 bases between them. The germline CDR1 and CDR2 sequences are GTSNPN and SVGIG (reference sequence). The CDR3 sequence is CAWSAQGYANTEAFF. The CDR3 nucleotides read TGTGCCTGGAGTGCCCAGGGGTACGCGAACACTGAAGCTTTCTTT.

The genes are TRBV19 and TRBJ1-2; 12 bases line up with TRBD1. Germline CDR1 reads LNHDA; CDR2 reads SQIVND (reference sequence). J was trimmed by 7 bases and V by 4 bases; bases with no gene match: 10. The CDR3 runs to 16 residues. The chain's CDR3 is CASSTGTGGEWGGYTF. CDR3 nucleotide sequence: TGTGCCAGTAGTACCGGGACAGGGGGCGAATGGGGTGGCTACACCTTC.

This clone was found a few times. The chain combines TRBV19 with TRBJ2-3, with TRBD2 identical over 11 bases. Germline V gene lookup returns CDR1 LNHDA and CDR2 SQIVND (reference sequence). The ends lost 6 bases at V and 0 bases at J; junction bases unmatched: 8. CDR3 length: 17 amino acids. The chain's CDR3 is CASRQPRLAGSTDTQYF. The CDR3 nucleotides read TGTGCCAGTAGGCAACCCCGACTAGCGGGAAGCACAGATACGCAGTATTTT.

This sequence joins TRBV7-8 and TRBJ1-5, with D perhaps matching TRBD1 (6 bases). This CDR3 spans 16 amino acids. With 5 bases removed from V and 6 bases from J, the gap between germline ends came to 20 bases. From germline, CDR1 is SGHVS and CDR2 FQNEAQ. CDR3 residues: CASSLEAGTLFQPQHF. CDR3 in DNA: TGTGCCAGCAGCCTTGAAGCCGGGACATTGTTTCAGCCCCAGCATTTT.

This clone appeared a few times. The gene calls are TRBV4-1 and TRBJ1-1, with TRBD1 as a possible D gene (5 bases). The CDR3 loop spans 15 amino acids. V lost 3 bases to trimming and J lost 1 base, with 12 bases between them. Germline V gene sequence: CDR1 MGHRA, CDR2 YSYEKL. DNA for the CDR3: TGCGCCAGCAGCCATGAGGACACCGGGAACACTGAAGCTTTCTTT. This sequence encodes CASSHEDTGNTEAFF.

There are a few counts of this clone. The rearrangement uses TRBV3-1 (or the pseudogene TRBV3-2) and TRBJ2-3, with D possibly TRBD2 on 6 matching bases. Germline values: CDR1 LGHDT, CDR2 YNNKEL (reference sequence). The CDR3 length is 15 residues. Between the trimmed V and J ends, which lost 1 base and 1 base, there was a span of 9 bases. The CDR3, as DNA: TGTGCCAGCAGCCAAGGACTAGACGGCACAGATACGCAGTATTTT. Its protein product is CASSQGLDGTDTQYF.

The CDR3 sequence is CASSQEGHQGGHYGYTF. In DNA form, the CDR3 reads TGCGCCAGCAGCCAAGAGGGACATCAAGGGGGACACTATGGCTACACCTTC. The chain employs TRBV4-1 and TRBJ1-2; the D gene is possibly TRBD1 (6 bases). Trimming stripped 0 bases from V and 3 bases from J, with 17 bases between. This CDR3 has 17 residues. The germline V gene encodes CDR1 MGHRA and CDR2 YSYEKL.

The chain recombines TRBV28 with TRBJ1-5; a weak D match, TRBD1 (6 bases). Germline assignment: CDR1 MDHEN and CDR2 SYDVKM. Trimming stripped 5 bases from V and 4 bases from J, with 15 bases between. The length of the CDR3 is 15 residues. The CDR3 DNA sequence: TGTGCCAGCAGTCCTTTGGGGGGGGCGAATCAGCCCCAGCATTTT. It specifies CASSPLGGANQPQHF.

The chain links TRBV7-2 to TRBJ2-7, with D possibly TRBD2 on 5 matching bases. Trimming stripped 5 bases from V and 2 bases from J, with 10 bases between. In germline, CDR1 is SGHTA, CDR2 FQGNSA. The CDR3 contains 13 residues. In DNA, the CDR3 is TGTGCCAGCAGCGGAGGAGAGGCCTACGAGCAGTACTTC. Encoded protein: CASSGGEAYEQYF. Full variable domain (outside the CDR3, taken from reference TRBV7-2 and TRBJ2-7): GAGVSQSPSNKVTEKGKDVELRCDPISGHTALYWYRQSLGQGLEFLIYFQGNSAPDKSGLPSDRFSAERTGGSVSTLTIQRTQQEDSAVYLCASSGGEAYEQYFGPGTRLTVT.

This chain connects TRBV7-3 to TRBJ1-4; unclear D gene. This CDR3 region has 15 residues. CDR1 and CDR2 (germline): SGHTA, FQGTGA. The V end lost 1 base, the J end lost 7 bases, and 13 bases lay between the germline ends. CDR3 sequence (DNA): TGTGCCAGCAGCTTAAACCCTGGGAGAGGTGAAAAACTGTTTTTT. This translates into CASSLNPGRGEKLFF.

The V and J genes are TRBV7-6 and TRBJ1-3; 8 nucleotides agree with TRBD1. V trimming: 1 base; J trimming: 0 bases; junction bases outside the gene matches: 5. The CDR3 runs 17 residues. Germline CDR1 and CDR2: SGHVS and FNYEAQ. CDR3 amino acids: CASSLGDRGVSGNTIYF. CDR3 bases: TGTGCCAGCAGCTTAGGAGACAGGGGTGTCTCTGGAAACACCATATATTTT.

The chain links TRBV27 to TRBJ1-3; D gene ambiguous. V was clipped by 5 bases and J by 0 bases, with 5 bases between them. The V gene's germline CDR1 is MNHEY and CDR2 SMNVEV (reference sequence). The CDR3 is 13 amino acids. The CDR3 sequence is CASSLFSGNTIYF. In DNA, the CDR3 is TGTGCCAGCAGTCTTTTCTCTGGAAACACCATATATTTT.

The V gene is TRBV10-3, the J gene TRBJ1-2, with 7 bases fitting TRBD1. V lost 6 bases to trimming and J lost 3 bases; unmatched junction nucleotides: 10. From germline, CDR1 is ENHRY and CDR2 SYGVKD. The CDR3 is made up of 15 amino acids. The CDR3 sequence: CAIRPPDRVDYGYTF. The CDR3 bases are TGTGCCATCAGACCTCCCGACAGGGTAGACTATGGCTACACCTTC.

The chain employs TRBV21-1 and TRBJ2-3; TRBD2 is the table's D call, not checked against the DNA. TRBV21-1 is marked as a pseudogene. The CDR3 is 14 amino acids. The CDR3 loop is CASPERGFTDTQYF. The CDR3 DNA is TGTGCCAGCCCGGAGCGAGGGTTCACAGATACGCAGTATTTT.